This T cell receptor (beta chain) was captured in a study of blood T cells in healthy people across ages (dated by TCRdb to about 2015). A note on the overall study: Template switching captured roughly one uniquely barcoded TCR beta cDNA molecule per two T cells in model experiments. Age-related changes in TCR beta repertoire diversity were measured in the study by deep sequencing normalized with unique cDNA molecular identifiers. Four age groups were formed from the donors: young (average about 17 years), middle-aged (around 40), aged (approximately 60) and long-lived (82). To avoid experimental bias, donors of different ages were randomly spread across the sequencing lanes. The study analyzed two additional independent replicas of 1 million unique cDNA reads from the same blood draw for two donors, one aged 18 to 29 and one aged 80 or older. General conclusions and limits of the study: Compared with the aged group, the long-lived group had more naive CD4+ T cells, fewer expanded clones and increased TCR diversity, suggesting age selection. Observed TCR beta diversity correlated strongly with the percentage of naive T cells measured by flow cytometry. Donor CMV infection status was unknown, potentially confounding age-related changes in expanded clonotypes. Since profiling was done on bulk unsorted PBMCs, naive and antigen-experienced compartments could not be conclusively compared. As age increased, observed TCR beta diversity per million T cells dropped in a roughly linear way, and a significant reduction was already evident by age 40. Estimates of total diversity based on one million sequenced T cells were regarded as lower bounds and as underestimates.

Library preparation used 5' RACE. TCRdb shows the sequencer as Illumina HiSeq 2500. The second PCR ran for roughly 7 to 12 cycles and used a J-beta primer mix along with a sample-barcoded 5' primer. A template-switch 5' adaptor carrying 12 random nucleotides introduced a unique molecular identifier onto each TCR beta cDNA molecule. Each sample yielded at least 2.5 million CDR3-containing paired-end reads. First-strand cDNA was synthesized from all RNA with the Mint cDNA synthesis kit, primed by a TRBC-specific oligonucleotide. All cDNA was treated with uracil-DNA glycosylase and then went through a first 18-cycle PCR with the universal primers M1SS and BC2_uni_R. The paper's data handling went like this. Each sample was normalized by randomly selecting 1 million high-quality reads, each carrying a distinct molecular identifier. Instead of being binned into consensus sequences, reads that shared molecular identifiers were thrown out. MiTCR, set to a Q25 quality threshold and the strictest error-elimination algorithm, was used for CDR3 identification, clonotype clustering and error correction. A nonparametric unseen species model using Euler transformation provided a lower-bound estimate of total TCR beta diversity. TCRdb reran the public reads through fastp at Q25 and MiXCR, keeping productive beta chains. Each record represents a unique CDR3 protein, reported with the most common genes and DNA among its rows. The V and J calls were determined by TCRdb, not by the authors. For this sample the table gives 790,000 or so distinct CDR3 sequences, of which 46% were detected only once. Together, the top ten hold 15% to 20% of the sample.

As concerns this clonotype: It lacks a known antigen. Nothing much larger sits one base from this clone, and base qualities are not available.

The roughly 38 donors, aged roughly 6 to 95 years, were systemically healthy Caucasian individuals from Russia. Each donor gave 8.5 to 10 milliliters of peripheral blood, collected into EDTA-treated Vacutainer tubes. Ficoll-Paque density-gradient centrifugation was used to isolate PBMCs, with at least 7 million per sample. Trizol reagent was used to extract total RNA from the PBMCs, yielding at least 5.5 micrograms per sample. The percentages of naive CD45RAhigh/CD27high T cells were determined by flow cytometry on a PBMC aliquot from every donor. The sequence was obtained from a man aged 80 or over in good health. The sequenced material came from blood.

The CDR3 loop reads CSSGLAGGPETQYF. The DNA sequence is as follows: TGCAGTTCGGGACTAGCGGGAGGGCCAGAGACCCAGTACTTC. The V and J segments used are TRBV20-1 and TRBJ2-5, with TRBD2 matching 16 junction bases. The junction shows trimming of 8 bases on V and 4 bases on J, and the gene matches do not reach 4 bases of it. CDR1 and CDR2 (DFQATT, SNEGSKA) derive from the germline V gene (reference sequence). The CDR3 holds 14 amino acids from the cysteine to the phenylalanine. The kept DNA is CDR3 alone, 42 bases in frame from the first base.